The text below deals with one T cell receptor beta chain. Its antigen is currently not known. No per-base quality is available; no much larger clone lies one base away. This specimen comes from a study of cytomegalovirus exposure and HLA in healthy donors (dated by TCRdb to about 2017). Regarding the research as a whole: An earlier analysis of approximately 640 of the donors reported approximately 300 Gb of sequence data and 117 million unique TCR beta sequences from 190 million or so T cells. Roughly 300 gigabases of sequencing data and 70 million to 100 million unique TCR sequences were included in an early release covering 550 to 650 HLA-typed donors. Of the roughly 410 genotyped donors, 75% to 85% were placed in the genetic ancestry cluster associated with self-reported Caucasian donors. The study aimed to test whether signatures of past pathogen exposure could be identified by cataloging public T cell receptors. The T cell repertoires of some 700 subjects were profiled by immunosequencing and related to cytomegalovirus serostatus. Along with the roughly 700-subject first cohort, a separate validation cohort of over a hundred different subjects was used. To predict cytomegalovirus infection status, the study brought together high-throughput TCR immunosequencing, statistical association of individual TCRs with disease status, and machine learning. A later analysis re-analyzed previously published TCR beta repertoires from 666 donors and added high-resolution HLA genotyping to study TCR occurrence patterns. Rather than using new phenotypic data, the later analysis identified candidate immune exposures from TCR beta sequences and from how often those sequences occurred across donors. To decide whether each TCR beta V gene segment behaved as functional or pseudogenic, an earlier analysis of some 580 of the donors relied on high-throughput TCR beta sequencing. Donor age, sex, ethnicity and CMV serostatus were compiled alongside the repertoire data. A later genetic analysis took genome-wide SNP genotypes for about 55% of the 666 donors and used that subset as a discovery cohort. All discovery cohort repertoires had been generated using a single sequencing platform. HLA typing included class I and class II loci at four-digit resolution. The number of typed donors differed by locus: about 620-640 for A, B, C, DRB1 and DQB1; some 540 for DQA1; 606 for DPA1; and about 470 for DPB1. Roughly 5 DR-DQ haplotypes were handled as single units for association and clustering because linkage in the cohort was strong. Among about 370 genotyped donors of the cohort, an average of roughly 230,000 unique TCR beta nucleotide sequences was sequenced per donor, of which about 18% were non-productive.

The cohort was made up of 666 healthy bone marrow donors. All cohort members were sampled while nominally healthy, although unrecorded immune exposures were likely present. The donor was CMV seronegative and was included in the group of under 450 seronegative cohort members. A peripheral blood sample was provided by each donor, and peripheral blood mononuclear cells were used for TCR beta sequencing. The Qiagen DNeasy Blood Extraction Kit was used to extract genomic DNA from the blood cell samples. The germline V end is reduced by 5 bases and the J end by 4 bases; junction bases left unmatched: 4. The germline V gene (reference sequence) gives CDR1 as LNHDA and CDR2 as SQIVND. The CDR3 spans 14 residues, from the cysteine through the phenylalanine. The entry retains the CDR3 DNA only, 42 bases that are in frame from base 1. Overall results and qualifications from the work: In vitro tests confirmed that a few of the cytomegalovirus-associated TCR beta chains recognize cytomegalovirus antigens. Some IMGT-functional V segments, including TRBV6-2 and TRBV6-3, could not be told apart with the 87-base-pair reads, so those segments were excluded. In an earlier analysis of approximately 590 of the donors, most TCR beta V segments were observed in productive rearrangements about 87% or about 30% of the time, broadly matching IMGT annotations. According to a later analysis, parvovirus B19, influenza, CMV and Epstein-Barr virus appeared linked to several top co-occurrence clusters. According to a later analysis, most CMV-associated TCR beta chains appeared to be HLA-restricted, and the HLA associations seemed to be driven largely by CMV exposure. In a later analysis, TCR association rates were found to vary across HLA loci, with the most associated TCRs seen for DRB1 alleles and the fewest for HLA-C alleles. A cluster of highly shared sequence variants was judged likely to represent a technical artifact of the sequencing pipeline. A further reported finding was that TCR beta sequences accurately predicted the HLA-A and HLA-B alleles for most subjects in the first cohort. Specific HLA alleles were associated with 15,000 to 20,000 TCR beta sequences at a false discovery rate of 0.05 in a later analysis. Immune exposure information for the cohort was limited to CMV serostatus. Because HLA typing was unavailable for some donors at each locus, only the typed subset was used in association tests. Linkage disequilibrium might explain the correlated functional status among segregating V segments, but an unknown experimental factor could not be ruled out. The authors suggested that the approach could potentially be generalized to other disease states and immunological phenotypes. In a later analysis, HLA-associated TCR beta chains showed more clonal expansion and lower generation probabilities than non-associated chains that were equally common. Strong co-occurrence of HLA alleles, especially DR and DQ, made assigning TCR associations to individual alleles difficult. An association between a missense DCLRE1C variant and V-gene and J-gene trimming of TCR beta chains was found in a later genetic analysis and replicated in an independent cohort. In this cohort, only TCR beta chains were sequenced, and detectable features were limited by the absence of alpha or paired-chain data. In both the original and validation cohorts, the classifier was reported to diagnose cytomegalovirus status with high specificity and sensitivity. According to a later genetic analysis, donors in an Asian-associated ancestry cluster had fewer N-insertions in productive TCRs than the approximately 650-donor mean. The study listed approximately 150 TCR beta chains as associated with cytomegalovirus. About 17 rarely observed V segments, including chromosome 9 orphons, were excluded from the earlier analysis of 550 to 700 of the donors because counts were too low. Presence/absence analyses assumed roughly uniform sequencing depth across donors, an assumption that may not hold. While some public TCRs were present in many individuals, most TCR sequences turned up only very rarely across donors.

The library relied on the immunoSEQ multiplex PCR assay. For the multiplex PCR, a mixture combining 60 forward primers for TCR Vbeta segments and 13 reverse primers for TCR Jbeta segments was used. A multiplex PCR assay on genomic DNA amplified the CDR3 region of rearranged TCR beta genes. The Illumina HiSeq System was used to sequence the amplified TCR beta libraries as 87-base-pair reads. From the authors' description of their analysis: In a later analysis, 77 million or so unique TCR beta chains were counted across the roughly 610 repertoires, and around 11 million of these chains were shared by at least two donors. To remove PCR and sequencing errors, raw reads were error-corrected and collapsed into unique sequences using a nearest-neighbor algorithm that merged closely related sequences. To assign V, D and J gene segments, CDR3 sequences were aligned to IMGT reference sequences. Each retained sequence needed at least a six-nucleotide match to both a V gene segment and a J gene segment. Rearrangements were classified as productive when the CDR3 lacked stop codons and remained in frame with V and J, and all other rearrangements were classified as non-productive. CDR3 was defined by IMGT convention, running from the second conserved V-encoded cysteine to the conserved J-encoded phenylalanine. Sequences without an unambiguous match to a single V gene segment were excluded from the earlier analysis of 450 to 650 of the donors. An earlier analysis of 587 of the donors classified V segments as functional when productive rearrangements were above 56.7% and as segregating when the standard deviation between donors was above 5%. A statistical classification framework was developed to diagnose cytomegalovirus status using the catalog of TCR beta chain sequences. V and J gene assignment, in a later analysis, came from comparing TCR nucleotide sequences with IMGT/GENE-DB human TR gene sequences. In a later analysis, CDR3 sequences and most-parsimonious VDJ recombination scenarios were assigned using the TCRdist pipeline. In a later analysis, each TCR beta chain was defined by its CDR3 amino acid sequence together with its V-gene family, and reads lacking a unique V-gene family were excluded. A later analysis removed nearly 600 highly shared, low-generation-probability nucleotide sequences to deal with suspected cross-contamination and a sequencing artifact. In a later analysis, a clonal expansion index was calculated for each public chain from normalized within-repertoire ranks of inferred template counts. In a later analysis, generation probabilities were computed with a VDJ recombination model fitted to out-of-frame rearrangements, and the resulting probabilities were checked against IGoR. A later analysis scored TCR-TCR, TCR-HLA and TCR-CMV co-occurrence with hypergeometric tests, applying a repertoire-size bias correction to TCR pairs. A later analysis estimated false discovery rates by permuting HLA or CMV assignments 20 times. In a later analysis, co-occurring TCRs were grouped with DBSCAN, and TCRdist sequence similarity was added when clustering was performed within HLA-allele-positive subsets. For co-occurrence clustering, repertoires with fewer than 30,000 or more than 120,000 public chains were excluded, along with about five repertoires with anomalous nucleotide sharing. Here the immuneACCESS table is served through TCRdb, limited to in-frame sequences with V and J called. Missing clones are a known gap in these copies; in checked studies unresolved V genes cover under half, and the rest lacks a known reason. That table furnishes V, J and clone size, whereas the DNA furnished D and trimming. For this sample the table gives around 200,000 clones, of which around 85% were detected only once. Approximately 1.5% of the sample comes from the top ten.

The sequence was obtained from a man between 50 and 59 years old in good health and CMV-seronegative. Sequencing used PBMCs. The chain was built from TRBV19 and TRBJ2-7, and 11 junctional nucleotides match TRBD1. The CDR3 protein is CASSSGTGGYEQYF. The nucleotides are TGTGCCAGTAGTTCCGGGACAGGGGGATACGAGCAGTACTTC. Joined to the reference TRBV19 and TRBJ2-7 proteins, this CDR3 gives the full variable domain: DGGITQSPKYLFRKEGQNVTLSCEQNLNHDAMYWYRQDPGQGLRLIYYSQIVNDFQKGDIAEGYSVSREKKESFPLTVTSAQKNPTAFYLCASSSGTGGYEQYFGPGTRLTVT.